The 4 T cell receptor beta chains below all came from one sample that was sequenced in a study of shared clonotypes between healthy human individuals. The method was immunoSEQ multiplex PCR; TCRdb's version includes in-frame clones alone and lacks a portion of them. The sample records roughly 490,000 clones, around 78% being singletons. The material sequenced was PBMCs. The origin of the receptors is a woman between 35 and 50 years old in good health. Some clones in this sample may be carry-over from other donors' samples.

The V call is TRBV7-8, the J call TRBJ2-7; possible D gene TRBD2, 6 bases. Germline V gene sequence: CDR1 SGHVS, CDR2 FQNEAQ. The CDR3 covers 15 residues. The ends were cut back, 0 bases at V and 3 bases at J, with 12 bases in the middle. CDR3 in amino acids: CASSLAPGSGYEQYF. The CDR3 nucleotides read TGTGCCAGCAGCTTAGCGCCAGGTAGCGGCTACGAGCAGTACTTC.

This clone was observed at least ten times. V gene TRBV5-1 combines with J gene TRBJ2-3, with TRBD1 as a possible D gene (5 bases). Per germline, CDR1 SGHRS and CDR2 YFSETQ. V lost 1 base, J lost 1 base, and 13 bases lay in between. This CDR3 comprises 16 residues. Here the CDR3 DNA reads TGCGCCAGCAGCTTGACCCCCAGGGTGGGCACAGATACGCAGTATTTT. Its translation: CASSLTPRVGTDTQYF.

The V and J genes are TRBV27 and TRBJ2-2; 15 positions match TRBD2. Germline assignment: CDR1 MNHEY and CDR2 SMNVEV (reference sequence). This CDR3 contains 19 residues. Unmatched junction bases numbered 10, after V lost 6 bases and J lost 2 bases. CDR3 nucleotide sequence: TGTGCCAGCAGGGAATACGGGACTAGCGGGAGGAGCAACACCGGGGAGCTGTTTTTT. Translated: CASREYGTSGRSNTGELFF.

The sample holds many counts of this clone. CDR3 nucleotide sequence: TGTGCCAGCAGCCCAGAGGGACTCCTCGGGACCCAGTACTTC. This translates into CASSPEGLLGTQYF. The rearrangement joins TRBV9 to TRBJ2-5; possible D gene TRBD2, 6 bases. V was shortened by 4 bases and J by 7 bases, with 17 bases between the two germline ends. Germline CDR1 and CDR2: SGDLS and YYNGEE. The CDR3 is 14 amino acids.